The source of this TCR beta chain is a study of blood T cell repertoires in COVID-19. Study details: Sites in the United States, Italy and Spain provided acute and convalescent COVID-19 samples.

How the authors handled the data: Researchers report that nucleated cell counts were estimated from reference gene primer amplification. Method: immunoSEQ multiplex PCR; TCRdb's copy keeps in-frame clones and lacks some. From that table come the V and J calls and clone size; the DNA was used to work out D and trimming. The table lists roughly 110,000 clones, about 85% of them singletons. The CDR3 is 15 residues long. CDR1 and CDR2 from the germline V gene are SGHDT and YYEEEE. Trimming shortened V by 5 bases and J by 4 bases, and 18 bases separated the two germline ends. This rearrangement joins TRBV5-6 to TRBJ2-5, with D perhaps matching TRBD1 (5 bases). The sequence came from a man aged 35 to 55 with acute or convalescent COVID-19. Sequencing was done on a sample of peripheral blood. CDR3 coding DNA: TGTGCCAGCAGTATTCGACAGCCCTTACGAGAGACCCAGTACTTC. It specifies CASSIRQPLRETQYF. The full variable domain, rest sourced from reference TRBV5-6 and TRBJ2-5, is DAGVTQSPTHLIKTRGQQVTLRCSPKSGHDTVSWYQQALGQGPQFIFQYYEEEERQRGNFPDRFSGHQFPNYSSELNVNALLLGDSALYLCASSIRQPLRETQYFGPGTRLLVL.